This TCR beta chain was documented in a study of neoadjuvant nivolumab and ipilimumab in lung cancer. Points on this clone: No antigen is known for it.

Study-level results: Compared with tumor-adjacent uninvolved lung, resected tumors showed greater richness and clonality. Higher pretherapy blood TCR richness went with higher resected-tumor richness.

This table comes from immunoSEQ multiplex PCR, and its TCRdb copy is limited to in-frame clones, with some not included. The table has under 7,000 clones, 76% seen once. Germline V lookup: CDR1 MNHEY, CDR2 SMNVEV (reference sequence). V was shortened by 6 bases and J by 3 bases, with 15 bases between the two germline ends. The CDR3 sequence is 15 residues long. The receptor was isolated from an adult with non-small cell lung cancer. The chain joins TRBV27 to TRBJ2-1; possible D gene TRBD2, 5 bases. The sample in question was tumor tissue, obtained after neoadjuvant nivolumab, alone or with ipilimumab, at or shortly before surgery. CDR3 bases: TGTGCCAGCAGATGGCGGGCACTTATCTACAATGAGCAGTTCTTC. The encoded protein is CASRWRALIYNEQFF.